This T cell receptor (beta chain) was captured by sequencing in a study of T cells in Graves' hyperthyroidism and ophthalmopathy. Whole-study results and caveats: A model using 13 V-J features told ophthalmopathy apart from stable hyperthyroidism.

The sample holds many counts of this clonotype. Its antigen is still unknown. At one end, the junction sequence differs from germline, possibly due to a read error. The CDR3 is made up of 14 amino acids. The CDR3 regions of TCR beta were amplified from RNA transcripts. First-round RT-PCR with HTBI primers amplified the TCR CDR3 region. Each CDR3 protein gets one entry after TCRdb re-called the multiplex PCR reads with MiXCR. The profile covers some 760,000 distinct CDR3 sequences, with roughly 15% appearing a single time and about a tenth taken by the ten largest. This receptor was obtained from a woman aged 18-30 years with Graves' hyperthyroidism. Material for sequencing was blood. The V gene is TRBV12-3 or TRBV12-4, the J gene TRBJ2-5; D gene unclear. Here the CDR3 DNA reads TGTGCCAGCAGCTTAGGTGGCGCCCGAGAGACCCAGTACTTC. Its protein product is CASSLGGARETQYF.